This T cell receptor (beta chain) appears in the sequencing data of a study of T cells after yellow fever vaccination. General study points: Post-booster samples contained most primary-vaccination clones (roughly 96% CD4, about 90% CD8). Some clonotypes were seen in both the CD4 and the CD8 compartments. These made up a small share and likely arose from convergent recombination. It was the secondary response that reached its peak faster, day 5 versus 15, but it was weaker.

The 5'RACE template-switching step produced TCR cDNA and added a universal primer site and UMIs. TCRdb passed the 5' RACE reads through MiXCR, listing each CDR3 protein once. Seen here are under 600,000 distinct CDR3 sequences, about a fifth observed once, and the top ten hold roughly a sixth. The CDR3 totals 11 residues. Looked up from germline, CDR1 is SGHVS and CDR2 is FQNEAQ. V lost 5 bases, J lost 5 bases, and 7 bases lay in between. The table lists this clonotype with a few counts. Its antigen remains unknown. Sequenced material: PBMCs, taken 20 to 25 days after the first yellow fever vaccination. The V call is TRBV7-8, the J call TRBJ2-7; D unresolved. The sequence was collected from a man younger than 35 who received the YFV17D yellow fever vaccine. The CDR3 sequence: CASSPHNEQYF. CDR3 coding DNA: TGTGCCAGCAGCCCTCATAACGAGCAGTACTTC.